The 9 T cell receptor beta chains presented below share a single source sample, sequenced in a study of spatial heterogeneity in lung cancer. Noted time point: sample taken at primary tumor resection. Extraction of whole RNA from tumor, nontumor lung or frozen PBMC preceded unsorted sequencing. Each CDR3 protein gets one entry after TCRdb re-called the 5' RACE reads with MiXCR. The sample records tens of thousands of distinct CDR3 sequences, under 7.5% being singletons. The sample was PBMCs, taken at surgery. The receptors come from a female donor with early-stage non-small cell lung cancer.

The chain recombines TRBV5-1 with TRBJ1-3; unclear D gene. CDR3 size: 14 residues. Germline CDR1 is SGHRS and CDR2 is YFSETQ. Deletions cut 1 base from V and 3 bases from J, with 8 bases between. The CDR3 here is CASSLSNLGNTIYF. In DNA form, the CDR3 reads TGCGCCAGCAGCTTGAGTAACCTTGGAAACACCATATATTTT.

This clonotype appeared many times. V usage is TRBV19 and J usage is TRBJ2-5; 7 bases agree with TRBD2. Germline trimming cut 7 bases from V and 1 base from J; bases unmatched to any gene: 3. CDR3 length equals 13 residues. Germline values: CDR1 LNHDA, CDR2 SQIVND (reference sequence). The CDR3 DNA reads TGTGCCAGTACAGCGGGGACCCAAGAGACCCAGTACTTC. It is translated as CASTAGTQETQYF.

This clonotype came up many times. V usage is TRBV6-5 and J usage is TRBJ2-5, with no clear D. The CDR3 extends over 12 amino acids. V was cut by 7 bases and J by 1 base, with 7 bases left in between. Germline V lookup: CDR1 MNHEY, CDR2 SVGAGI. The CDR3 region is CASISFQETQYF. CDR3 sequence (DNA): TGTGCCAGCATCTCCTTCCAAGAGACCCAGTACTTC.

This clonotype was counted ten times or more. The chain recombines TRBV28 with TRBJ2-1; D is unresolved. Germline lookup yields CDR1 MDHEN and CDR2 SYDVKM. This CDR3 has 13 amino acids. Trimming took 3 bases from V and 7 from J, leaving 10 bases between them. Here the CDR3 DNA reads TGTGCCAGCAGTTTGGGTAGGATTAATGAGCAGTTCTTC. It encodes CASSLGRINEQFF. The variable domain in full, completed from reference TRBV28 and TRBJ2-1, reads DVKVTQSSRYLVKRTGEKVFLECVQDMDHENMFWYRQDPGLGLRLIYFSYDVKMKEKGDIPEGYSVSREKKERFSLILESASTNQTSMYLCASSLGRINEQFFGPGTRLTVL.

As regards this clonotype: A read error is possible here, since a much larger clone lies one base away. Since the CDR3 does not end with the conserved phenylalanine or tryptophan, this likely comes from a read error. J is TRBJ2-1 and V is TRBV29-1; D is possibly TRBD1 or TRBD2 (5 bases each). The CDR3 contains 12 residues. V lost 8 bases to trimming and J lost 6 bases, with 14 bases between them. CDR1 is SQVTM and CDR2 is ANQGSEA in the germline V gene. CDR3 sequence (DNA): TGCAGCTCGGGGACGGCTGGCAATGAGCAGTTCCTC. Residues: CSSGTAGNEQFL.

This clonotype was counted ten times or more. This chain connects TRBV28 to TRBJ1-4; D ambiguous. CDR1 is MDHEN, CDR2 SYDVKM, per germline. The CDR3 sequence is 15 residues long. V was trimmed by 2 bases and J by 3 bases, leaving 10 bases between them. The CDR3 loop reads CASSLIGLANEKLFF. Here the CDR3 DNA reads TGTGCCAGCAGTTTAATCGGTTTAGCTAATGAAAAACTGTTTTTT.

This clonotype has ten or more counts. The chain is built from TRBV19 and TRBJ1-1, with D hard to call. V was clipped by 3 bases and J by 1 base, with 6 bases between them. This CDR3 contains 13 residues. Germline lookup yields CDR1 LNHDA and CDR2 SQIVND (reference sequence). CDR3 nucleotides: TGTGCCAGTAGTATCCCCCCGAACACTGAAGCTTTCTTT. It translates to CASSIPPNTEAFF.

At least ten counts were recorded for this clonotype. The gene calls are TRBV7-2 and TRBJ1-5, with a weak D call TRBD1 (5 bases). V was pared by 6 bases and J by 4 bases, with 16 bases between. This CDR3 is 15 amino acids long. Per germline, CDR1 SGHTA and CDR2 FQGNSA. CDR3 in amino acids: CASRLSGTANQPQHF. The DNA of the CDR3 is TGTGCCAGCAGGTTATCCGGGACGGCAAATCAGCCCCAGCATTTT.

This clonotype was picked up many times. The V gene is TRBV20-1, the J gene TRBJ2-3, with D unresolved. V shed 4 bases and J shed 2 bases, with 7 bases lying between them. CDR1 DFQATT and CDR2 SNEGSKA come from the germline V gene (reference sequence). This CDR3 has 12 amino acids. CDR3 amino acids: CSATVPTDTQYF. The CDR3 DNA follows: TGCAGTGCTACGGTCCCCACAGATACGCAGTATTTT.